This T cell receptor (beta chain) was observed in a study of memory CD4+ T cells and cytomegalovirus serostatus. For the study at large: Donors were healthy Belgian adults, under 10 CMV seropositive and about two dozen seronegative. Study-wide results and limits: CD4+ memory repertoires contained about 40% of the 164 reported CMV TCRbeta sequences.

The germline V and J ends were trimmed by 2 bases and 6 bases, with 13 bases remaining between them. The length of the CDR3 is 13 residues. Germline CDR1 and CDR2: GTSNPN and SVGIG (reference sequence). As concerns this clone: What it binds is not known.

Original data processing: After removing out-of-frame reads, approximately 2.2 million distinct TCRbeta sequences remained. TCRdb keeps only in-frame clones here, not all; method: immunoSEQ multiplex PCR. Clone size and V and J calls were adopted from that table, with D and trimming inferred from the DNA. The repertoire includes approximately 92,000 clones, 75% to 85% of them detected once, and about 4% sits in the top ten. Single viable CD3+CD4+CD8-CD45RO+ cells were sorted as the memory CD4+ T cells. This TCR came from an adult in good health and CMV-seropositive. The V gene is TRBV30, the J gene TRBJ1-2; a possible D gene is TRBD1 (5 bases). Source material: memory CD4+ T cells from blood. The CDR3 sequence: CAWSMRRGDGYTF. For the CDR3, the DNA is TGTGCCTGGAGTATGCGGCGGGGGGATGGCTACACCTTC.